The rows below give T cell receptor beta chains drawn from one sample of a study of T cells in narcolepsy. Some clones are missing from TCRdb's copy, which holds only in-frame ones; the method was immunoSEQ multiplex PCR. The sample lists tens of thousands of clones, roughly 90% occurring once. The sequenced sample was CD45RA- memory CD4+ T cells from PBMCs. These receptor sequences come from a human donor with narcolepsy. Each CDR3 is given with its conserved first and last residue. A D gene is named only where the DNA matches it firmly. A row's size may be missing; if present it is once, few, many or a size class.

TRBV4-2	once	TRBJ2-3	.	TGTGCCAGCAGCCAAGAATCCCAAGATACGCAGTATTTT	CASSQESQDTQYF
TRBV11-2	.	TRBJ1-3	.	TGTGCCAGCAGCTGGGGCACAGGGTCGAGAAACACCATATATTTT	CASSWGTGSRNTIYF
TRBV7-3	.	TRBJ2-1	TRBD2	TGTGCCAGCAGCCTTCTTAGCGGGGCCTACAATGAGCAGTTCTTC	CASSLLSGAYNEQFF
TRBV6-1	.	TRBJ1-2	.	TGTGCCAGCAGTGAAAACCCCACGTTTGTCTATGGCTACACCTTC	CASSENPTFVYGYTF
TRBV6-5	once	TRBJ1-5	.	TGTGCCAGCGGGGAGGTCATTGGCAATCAGCCCCAGCATTTT	CASGEVIGNQPQHF
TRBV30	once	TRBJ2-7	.	TGTGCCTGGATGGAAGGGACAAAGTCCTACGAGCAGTACTTC	CAWMEGTKSYEQYF
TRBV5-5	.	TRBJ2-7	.	TGTGCCAGCAGCTTAACAGCCTCCTACGAGCAGTACTTC	CASSLTASYEQYF
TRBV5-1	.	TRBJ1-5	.	TGCGCCAGCAGCCCGAGGCCAGGACTCGTTAATCAGCCCCAGCATTTT	CASSPRPGLVNQPQHF
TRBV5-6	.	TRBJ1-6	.	TGTGCCAGCAGCTACCGGATTTCACCCCTCCACTTT	CASSYRISPLHF
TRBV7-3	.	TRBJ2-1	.	TGTGCCAGCAGCCCTAACAGGAAGGGCAATGAGCAGTTCTTC	CASSPNRKGNEQFF
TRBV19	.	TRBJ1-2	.	TGTGCCAGTAGTATAAGGGCCCCGGGGTCGAACTATGGCTACACCTTC	CASSIRAPGSNYGYTF
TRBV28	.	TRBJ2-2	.	TGTGCCAGCAGTTTTGTGGGAGGGGGCACCGGGGAGCTGTTTTTT	CASSFVGGGTGELFF
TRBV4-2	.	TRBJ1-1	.	TGTGCCAGCAGCCCATTGGACGGGAACACTGAAGCTTTCTTT	CASSPLDGNTEAFF
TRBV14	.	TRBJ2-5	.	TGTGCCAGCAGCCAAGAAAGGGCGGGGCAGTACTTC	CASSQERAGQYF
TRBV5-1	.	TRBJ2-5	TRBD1	TGCGCCAGCAGCTTGAACAGGGGGAAAACAGAGACCCAGTACTTC	CASSLNRGKTETQYF
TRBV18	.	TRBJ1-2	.	TGTGCCAGCTCACCACTCCGGGACCCCTTACCGCATGGCTACACCTTC	CASSPLRDPLPHGYTF
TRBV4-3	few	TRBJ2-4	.	TGCGCCAGCAGCCAAGAATGGAACACAGCCAAAAACATTCAGTACTTC	CASSQEWNTAKNIQYF
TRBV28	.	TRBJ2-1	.	TGTGCCAGCAGTTTGGGTAATGAGCAGTTCTTC	CASSLGNEQFF
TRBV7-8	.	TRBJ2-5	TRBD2	TGTGCCAGCAGCTTAGAGGCGGGAGGGGGGCAAGAGACCCAGTACTTC	CASSLEAGGGQETQYF
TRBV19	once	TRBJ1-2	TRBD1	TGTGCCAGTAGCAAACCACAGGGGACTATTGGCTACACCTTC	CASSKPQGTIGYTF
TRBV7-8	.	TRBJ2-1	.	TGTGCCAGCAGCCCATCGGGACCCCTTGACAATGAGCAGTTCTTC	CASSPSGPLDNEQFF
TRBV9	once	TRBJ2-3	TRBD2	TGTGCCAGCAGCGTCGGCCCAGCGGGGGCCTCTAGCACAGATACGCAGTATTTT	CASSVGPAGASSTDTQYF
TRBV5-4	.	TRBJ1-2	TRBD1	TGTGCCAGCAGCTTGCCACAGGGGGCTGGTGGCTACACCTTC	CASSLPQGAGGYTF
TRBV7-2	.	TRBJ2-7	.	TGTGCCAGCAGCTCCGGAGTCCCATACGAGCAGTACTTC	CASSSGVPYEQYF
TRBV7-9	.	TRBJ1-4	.	TGTGCCAGCAGCTTTAACCTGGGCGGACCTAATGAAAAACTGTTTTTT	CASSFNLGGPNEKLFF
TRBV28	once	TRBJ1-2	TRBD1	TGTGCCAGCAGTTCACACCCGACAGGGGCCATTGGCTACACCTTC	CASSSHPTGAIGYTF
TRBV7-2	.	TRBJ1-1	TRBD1	TGTGCCAGCAGCTCGGGACAGACGTCGGGAGCTTTCTTT	CASSSGQTSGAFF
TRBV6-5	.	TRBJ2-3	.	TGTGCCAGCGGGGATGGGGTCCGAGGAGATACGCAGTATTTT	CASGDGVRGDTQYF
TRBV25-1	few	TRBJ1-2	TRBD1	TGTGCCAGCAGTAGGCCGGGACAGTCGGTTTATGGCTACACCTTC	CASSRPGQSVYGYTF
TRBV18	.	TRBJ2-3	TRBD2	TGTGCCAGCTCAGGGGGACTAGGGGAGCGAGATACGCAGTATTTT	CASSGGLGERDTQYF
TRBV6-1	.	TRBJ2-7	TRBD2	TGTGCCAGCAGTGGAACTAGCGGGGACTACGAGCAGTACTTC	CASSGTSGDYEQYF
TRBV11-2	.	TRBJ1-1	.	TGTGCCAGCAGCTACCGGTCCCCGGGGACTGAAGCTTTCTTT	CASSYRSPGTEAFF
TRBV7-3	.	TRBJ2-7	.	TGTGCCAGCAGCTCCCGGGACGGAGCCTTCTACGAGCAGTACTTC	CASSSRDGAFYEQYF
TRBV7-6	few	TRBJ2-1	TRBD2	TGTGCCAGCAGCTTAAAGGCTAGCGGGAGCAATGAGCAGTTCTTC	CASSLKASGSNEQFF
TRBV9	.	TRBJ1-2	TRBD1	TGTGCCAGCAGCGTTGGGGGACAGACTAACTATGGCTACACCTTC	CASSVGGQTNYGYTF
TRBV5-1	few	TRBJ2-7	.	TGCGCCAGCAGCCTTGCGGGCACAAACTACGAGCAGTACTTC	CASSLAGTNYEQYF
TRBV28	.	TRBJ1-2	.	TGTGCCAGCAGTTTAGGAGGGGCTTGGAACTATGGCTACACCTTC	CASSLGGAWNYGYTF
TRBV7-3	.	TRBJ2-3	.	TGTGCCAGCAGCCCCCTCCCGGGGGATACGCAGTATTTT	CASSPLPGDTQYF
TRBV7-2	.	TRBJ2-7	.	TGTGCCAGCAGCTTAGCAGCGACGTCAACCTACGAGCAGTACTTC	CASSLAATSTYEQYF
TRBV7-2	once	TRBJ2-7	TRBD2	TGTGCCAGCAGCTTAGGGCGGGGGGGAGCCGAGCAGTACTTC	CASSLGRGGAEQYF
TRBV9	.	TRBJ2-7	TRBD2	TGTGCCAGCAGCGTAGGGTCTAGCGGGACCTCCGAGCAGTACTTC	CASSVGSSGTSEQYF
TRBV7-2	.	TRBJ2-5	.	TGTGCCAGCAGCTTAGACCGGTTGGAGACCCAGTACTTC	CASSLDRLETQYF